This T cell receptor beta chain was documented in a study of beta chain features in type 1 diabetes (dated by TCRdb to the late 2010s). For the wider study: Mean age, gender distribution, total cell number and subset yield did not differ between patients and healthy donors. In the study, recently diagnosed type 1 diabetes patients and matched healthy donors were compared on the TCRB repertoires of their sorted circulating CD4+ T cell subsets. A total of 107,917,701 sorted cells were examined across all samples, and RNA yield correlated strongly with the number of cells per subset. Whereas all 28 donors provided naive and central memory subsets, regulatory and stem cell-like memory subsets were isolated from just 8 patients and roughly 8 healthy donors. General findings and caveats noted by the study authors: Because cDNA rather than genomic DNA was sequenced, highly expressing activated cells could have been over-represented, although no difference in activation and CD3 levels was found between groups. Fewer insertions and more nucleotide deletions at VDJ recombination sites were observed in patients with type 1 diabetes, implying thymic rearrangement abnormalities. PCR might favor shorter templates, but patient and control samples were amplified and corrected together, so any skew would affect both groups equally. HLA sub-analyses involved small numbers of individuals, so any influence of HLA type on TCRB rearrangement remained unresolved. Naive, central memory and regulatory TCRB repertoires appeared to be more similar among patients than among healthy donors. Type 1 diabetes patients showed a moderate but significant shortening of TCRB CDR3 length in all four CD4+ subsets.

Each donor gave one peripheral blood draw, about 100 mL on average, collected into heparinised tubes. A BD FACSAria II was used to sort naive, central memory, regulatory and stem cell-like memory CD4+ T cells with a panel that included CD45RO, CCR7, CD25, CD127, CD95 and CD27. All sorted populations exceeded 95% purity. PBMCs were isolated immediately by Lymphoprep density gradient centrifugation and stained directly without culture. Samples were stained and sorted in pairs, with one healthy donor and one patient per experiment, so that batch effects were minimized. With respect to this clone: There is no known antigen for this receptor. Qualities for individual bases were not recorded, and no much larger clone is one base off.

The CDR3 measures 15 amino acids from cysteine to phenylalanine. Only CDR3 DNA is held: 45 bases, read in frame from base 1. From the germline V gene, CDR1 is MGHRA and CDR2 is YSYEKL. The junction shows trimming of 1 base on V and 3 bases on J, plus 12 bases between the germline ends. The High Capacity cDNA Reverse Transcription Kit was used to reverse transcribe all of the isolated RNA, meaning that expressed TCRB transcripts were what got sequenced. Deep immunoSEQ sequencing was performed on naive, central memory and regulatory T cell samples, with an average of around 3.4 million total reads per sample. Sorted cells were lysed in RLT buffer and RNA was extracted with DNase-treated RNeasy Micro or Mini kits, depending on cell number. To prevent cross-contamination, each cell subset was processed individually, whereas patient and healthy donor samples were processed jointly. The immunoSEQ multiplex PCR was used to amplify TCRB sequences from cDNA, yielding 87-bp fragments that span the CDR3 region. Sequencing of the amplicons was performed on the Illumina HiSeq platform. As for the authors' bioinformatics: Synthetic template baselines were used to correct PCR bias computationally, reads within Hamming distance 2 were collapsed together, and singletons that could not be merged were discarded. By aligning reads against IMGT, V, D and J genes, CDR3 length, and insertions or deletions at six rearrangement sites were assigned. Within each subset, clonotype counts were normalized to sorted cell number, and only after that were true diversity and Gini coefficients computed with the tcR R package. The overlap coefficient, calculated on TCRB nucleotide sequences, was used to quantify repertoire sharing. Out-of-frame TCRB sequences from naive cells were analyzed as a proxy for the pre-selection repertoire. In TCRdb, the immuneACCESS table is reduced to in-frame sequences with V and J assigned. These tables do not hold every clone; where another copy was compared, an unresolved V gene accounts for under half, and the others remain unexplained. That table furnishes V, J and clone size, whereas the DNA furnished D and trimming. The sample table contains roughly 300,000 clones; only one count was recorded for about 13% of them. About 0.015% of the sample belongs to the ten largest clones.

The sequencing input was naive CD4+ T cells from blood. What this sample's cell subset or site label stands for: true naive CD4+ T cells. The clonotype was recovered from a man aged 30 to 45 with type 1 diabetes. The rearranged segments are TRBV4-1 and TRBJ2-5; the D region possibly corresponds to TRBD2 (6 bases align). The CDR3 region: CASSQVGLAKETQYF. The nucleotide sequence is TGCGCCAGCAGCCAAGTGGGCCTAGCGAAAGAGACCCAGTACTTC.